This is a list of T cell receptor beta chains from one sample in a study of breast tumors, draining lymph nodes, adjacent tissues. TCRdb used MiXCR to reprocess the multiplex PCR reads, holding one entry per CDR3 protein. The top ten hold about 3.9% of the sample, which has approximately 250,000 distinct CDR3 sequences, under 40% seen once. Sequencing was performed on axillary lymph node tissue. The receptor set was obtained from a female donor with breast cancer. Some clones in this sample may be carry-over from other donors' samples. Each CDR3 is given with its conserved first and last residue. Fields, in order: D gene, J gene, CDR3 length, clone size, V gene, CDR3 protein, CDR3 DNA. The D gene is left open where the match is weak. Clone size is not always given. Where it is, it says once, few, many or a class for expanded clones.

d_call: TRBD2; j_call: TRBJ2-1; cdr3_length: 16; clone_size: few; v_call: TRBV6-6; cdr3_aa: CASSSKPLAGGNEQFF; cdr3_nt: TGTGCCAGCAGTTCCAAACCACTAGCGGGAGGGAATGAGCAGTTCTTC
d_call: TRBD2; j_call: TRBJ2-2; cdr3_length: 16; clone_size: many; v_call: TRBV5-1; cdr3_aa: CASSSGLAGNTGELFF; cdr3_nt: TGCGCCAGCAGCTCCGGACTAGCGGGAAACACCGGGGAGCTGTTTTTT
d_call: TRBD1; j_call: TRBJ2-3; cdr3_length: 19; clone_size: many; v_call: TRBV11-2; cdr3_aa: CASSLARPGTGGRVDTQYF; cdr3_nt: TGTGCCAGCAGCTTAGCCCGCCCCGGGACAGGGGGCAGGGTAGATACGCAGTATTTT
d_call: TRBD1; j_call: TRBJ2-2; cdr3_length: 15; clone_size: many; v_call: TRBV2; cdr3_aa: CASRGNRGTTGELFF; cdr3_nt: TGTGCCAGCAGGGGAAACAGGGGGACCACCGGGGAGCTGTTTTTT
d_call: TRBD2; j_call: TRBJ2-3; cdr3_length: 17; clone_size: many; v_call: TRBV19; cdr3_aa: CASSSLGTSGFTDTQYF; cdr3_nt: TGTGCCAGTAGTTCCTTAGGGACTAGCGGGTTCACAGATACGCAGTATTTT
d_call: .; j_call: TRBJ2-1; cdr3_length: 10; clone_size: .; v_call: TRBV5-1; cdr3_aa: CASSLDEQFF; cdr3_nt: TGCGCCAGCAGCTTGGATGAGCAGTTCTTC
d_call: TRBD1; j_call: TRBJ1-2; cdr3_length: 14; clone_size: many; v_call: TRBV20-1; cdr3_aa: CSASGDRGSEGYTF; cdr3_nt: TGCAGTGCTAGTGGGGACAGGGGGTCGGAAGGCTACACCTTC
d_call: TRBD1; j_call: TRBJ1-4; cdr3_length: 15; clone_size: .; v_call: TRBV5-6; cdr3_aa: CASSFGQGFNKKLFF; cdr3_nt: TGTGCCAGCAGCTTTGGACAGGGATTTAATAAAAAACTGTTTTTT
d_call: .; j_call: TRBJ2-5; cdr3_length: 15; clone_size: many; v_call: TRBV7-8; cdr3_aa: CASSLGEELQETQYF; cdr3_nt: TGTGCCAGCAGCTTAGGGGAGGAGCTTCAAGAGACCCAGTACTTC
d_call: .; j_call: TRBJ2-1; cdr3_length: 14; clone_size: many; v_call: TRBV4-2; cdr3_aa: CASSRQGGYNEQFF; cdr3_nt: TGTGCCAGCAGCCGTCAGGGTGGCTACAATGAGCAGTTCTTC
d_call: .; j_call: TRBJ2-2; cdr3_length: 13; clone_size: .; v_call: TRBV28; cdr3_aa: CASRVQGGGELFF; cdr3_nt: TGTGCCAGCAGAGTTCAGGGGGGTGGGGAGCTGTTTTTT
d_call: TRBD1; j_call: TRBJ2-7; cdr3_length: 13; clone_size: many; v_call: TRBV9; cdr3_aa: CASSKDRQNEQYF; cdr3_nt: TGTGCCAGCAGCAAGGACAGGCAAAACGAGCAGTACTTC
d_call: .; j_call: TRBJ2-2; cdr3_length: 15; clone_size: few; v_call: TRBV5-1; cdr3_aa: CASSLRFANTGELFF; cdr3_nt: TGCGCCAGCAGCTTAAGGTTCGCGAACACCGGGGAGCTGTTTTTT
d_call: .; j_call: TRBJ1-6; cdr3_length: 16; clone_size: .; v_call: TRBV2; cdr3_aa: CASSLMGRRENSPLHF; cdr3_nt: TGTGCCAGCAGCTTAATGGGGCGCAGGGAGAATTCACCCCTCCACTTT
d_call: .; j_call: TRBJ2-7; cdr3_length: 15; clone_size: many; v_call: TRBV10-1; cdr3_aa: CASSEAGKDGYEQYF; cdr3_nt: TGCGCCAGCAGTGAGGCCGGCAAGGACGGGTACGAGCAGTACTTC
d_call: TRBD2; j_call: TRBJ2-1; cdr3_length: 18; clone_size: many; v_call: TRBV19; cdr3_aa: CASSIKRTSGSNGNEQFF; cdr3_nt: TGTGCCAGTAGTATAAAAAGGACTAGCGGGAGTAACGGCAATGAGCAGTTCTTC
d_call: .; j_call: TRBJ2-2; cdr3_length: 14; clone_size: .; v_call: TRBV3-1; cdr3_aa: CASHRTGNTGELFF; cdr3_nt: TGTGCCAGCCACCGAACGGGGAACACCGGGGAGCTGTTTTTT
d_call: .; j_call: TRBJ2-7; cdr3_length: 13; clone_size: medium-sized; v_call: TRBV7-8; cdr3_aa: CASSLVGGYEQYF; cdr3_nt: TGTGCCAGCAGCTTAGTCGGCGGCTACGAGCAGTACTTC
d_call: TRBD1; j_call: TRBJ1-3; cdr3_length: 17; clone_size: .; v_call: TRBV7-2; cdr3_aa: CARSLGQGASSGNPIYF; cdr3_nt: TGTGCCAGGAGCTTAGGACAGGGGGCCAGCTCTGGAAACCCCATATATTTT
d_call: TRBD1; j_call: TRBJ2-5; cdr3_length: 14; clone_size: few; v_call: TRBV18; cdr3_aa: CASSPDRARETQYF; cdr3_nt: TGTGCCAGCTCACCAGACAGGGCCAGGGAGACCCAGTACTTC
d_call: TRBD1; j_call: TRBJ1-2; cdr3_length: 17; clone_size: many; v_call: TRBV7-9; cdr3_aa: CASSLALSGTGGYGYTF; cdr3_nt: TGTGCCAGCAGCTTAGCACTTTCCGGGACAGGGGGCTATGGCTACACCTTC
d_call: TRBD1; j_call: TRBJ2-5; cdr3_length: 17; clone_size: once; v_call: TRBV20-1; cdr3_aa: CSARVDRGRDTGETQYF; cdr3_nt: TGCAGTGCTAGGGTGGACAGGGGGCGCGATACCGGGGAGACCCAGTACTTC
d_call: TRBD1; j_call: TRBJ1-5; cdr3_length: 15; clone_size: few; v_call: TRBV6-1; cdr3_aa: CASSEYRGSGQPQHF; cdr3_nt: TGTGCCAGCAGTGAATACAGGGGGTCTGGTCAGCCCCAGCATTTT
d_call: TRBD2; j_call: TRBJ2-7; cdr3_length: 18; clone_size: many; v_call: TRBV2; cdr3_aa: CASRDLTFSGRRDYEQYF; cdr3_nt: TGTGCCAGCAGAGACCTTACCTTTAGCGGGAGACGAGACTACGAGCAGTACTTC
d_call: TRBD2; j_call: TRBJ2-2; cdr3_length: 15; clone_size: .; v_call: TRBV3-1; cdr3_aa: CASSQGPTSGSELFF; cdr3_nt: TGTGCCAGCAGCCAAGGTCCGACTAGCGGGAGTGAGCTGTTTTTT
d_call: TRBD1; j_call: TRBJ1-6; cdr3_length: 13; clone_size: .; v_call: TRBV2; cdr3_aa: CASSYPPGTGSDF; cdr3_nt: TGTGCCAGCAGTTACCCACCCGGGACAGGGAGTGACTTT
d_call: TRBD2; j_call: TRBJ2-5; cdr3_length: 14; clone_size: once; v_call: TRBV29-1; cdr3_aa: CSSELAGVRETQYF; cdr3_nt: TGCAGCAGTGAACTAGCGGGAGTACGAGAGACCCAGTACTTC
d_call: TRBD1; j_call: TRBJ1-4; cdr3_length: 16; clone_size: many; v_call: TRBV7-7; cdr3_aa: CASSPGQGVGNEKLFF; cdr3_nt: TGTGCTAGCTCGCCGGGACAGGGAGTTGGTAATGAAAAACTGTTTTTT
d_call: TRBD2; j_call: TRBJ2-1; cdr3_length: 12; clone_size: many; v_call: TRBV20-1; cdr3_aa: CSAGDYNNEQFF; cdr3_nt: TGCAGTGCTGGGGACTATAACAATGAGCAGTTCTTC
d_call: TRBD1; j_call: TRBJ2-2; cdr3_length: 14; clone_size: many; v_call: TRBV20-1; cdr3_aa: CSARTGIHTGELFF; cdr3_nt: TGCAGTGCTAGGACAGGGATTCACACCGGGGAGCTGTTTTTT
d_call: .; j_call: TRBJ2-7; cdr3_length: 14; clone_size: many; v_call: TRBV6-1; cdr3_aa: CASKALVDGYEQYF; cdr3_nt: TGTGCCAGCAAGGCCCTTGTTGACGGCTACGAGCAGTACTTC
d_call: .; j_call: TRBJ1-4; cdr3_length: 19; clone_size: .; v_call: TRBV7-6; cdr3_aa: CASSPNPIYREGTNEKLFF; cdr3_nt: TGTGCCAGCAGCCCAAACCCGATCTACAGGGAAGGCACTAATGAAAAACTGTTTTTT